The present entry profiles one T cell receptor (beta chain) with its context. Its cognate antigen is unknown. Germline lookup yields CDR1 SGHRS and CDR2 YFSETQ. This CDR3 region has 16 residues. V shed 6 bases and J 5 bases; nucleotides not matched to a gene: 12. The data were obtained in a study of cytomegalovirus exposure and HLA in healthy donors. Overall study findings and caveats: In a later analysis, compared with equally common non-associated chains, HLA-associated beta chains were more expanded. For most subjects, TCR beta sequences were reported to predict HLA-A and HLA-B alleles with accuracy.

PCR involved 60 Vbeta and 13 Jbeta primers. TCRdb keeps only in-frame clones here, not all; method: immunoSEQ multiplex PCR. The sample data list around 100,000 clones. This sequence was found in a man aged 25 to 45 in good health and CMV-seronegative. The chain recombines TRBV5-1 with TRBJ2-3, with 10 nucleotides matching TRBD2. Sequencing was performed on PBMCs. The CDR3 region has the DNA TGCGCCAGCACCTCAGGGAGCGGGGGGGCCGGAGATACGCAGTATTTT. Translating it yields CASTSGSGGAGDTQYF.